This T cell receptor beta chain is from a study of blood T cell repertoires in COVID-19. Study-wide background: Sites in the United States, Italy and Spain provided acute and convalescent COVID-19 samples. PBMCs, B-cell-depleted T cells, or T cells provided the cDNA or gDNA that made up the material.

The V gene lost 3 bases and the J gene lost 4 bases, with 18 bases spanning the gap. The CDR3 spans 15 residues. The V gene's germline CDR1 is GTSNPN and CDR2 SVGIG (reference sequence). The authors' processing: Reference gene primer amplification gave nucleated cell count estimates. Sequencing used immunoSEQ multiplex PCR; TCRdb keeps in-frame clones, though not all of them. V and J calls and clone size are those listed in that table; D and trimming were worked out from the DNA. In the table there are some 31,000 clones, under 85% of which are singletons. This chain links TRBV30 with TRBJ1-1, with D tentatively TRBD1 (5 bases). The clonotype was recovered from a woman in her seventies with active or convalescent COVID-19. The sequencing sample was made of peripheral blood. CDR3 DNA: TGTGCCTGGAGGGCTTTGGGGCAGTGGGCCACTGAAGCTTTCTTT. Translated: CAWRALGQWATEAFF.